The 20 T cell receptor beta chains below all came from one sample that was sequenced in a study of cytomegalovirus exposure and HLA in healthy donors. A multiplex PCR was run with 60 Vbeta primers and 13 Jbeta primers. Clones were read by immunoSEQ multiplex PCR, and TCRdb kept only the in-frame ones, dropping some. This sample carries over 110,000 clones, roughly four fifths of them seen once, and the ten largest clones take about 1.2%. Sequenced: PBMCs. Receptor source: a woman between 35 and 50 years old in good health and CMV-seronegative.

The gene calls are TRBV9 and TRBJ1-2, with D possibly being TRBD1 (6 bases). The V end was cut by 3 bases, the J end by 2 bases, with 23 bases between. The CDR3 loop spans 18 amino acids. Germline V gene sequence: CDR1 SGDLS, CDR2 YYNGEE. The CDR3 DNA sequence: TGTGCCAGCAGCGGGGGGCCACCCCTACAGAGAGGGAACTATGGCTACACCTTC. Translating gives CASSGGPPLQRGNYGYTF.

The rearrangement joins TRBV19 to TRBJ1-1; 8 bases are shared with TRBD1. Unmatched junction bases numbered 7, after V lost 6 bases and J lost 7 bases. This CDR3 spans 13 amino acids. Germline CDR1 and CDR2: LNHDA and SQIVND (reference sequence). CDR3 DNA sequence: TGTGCCAGTAGGACGACAGGGGTGGGTGAAGCTTTCTTT. Translated, it gives CASRTTGVGEAFF.

The genes are TRBV7-2 and TRBJ2-1; 11 bases align to TRBD2. Trimming at V came to 3 bases and at J to 4 bases, leaving 2 bases not matched to a gene. CDR1 is SGHTA and CDR2 is FQGNSA in the germline V gene. CDR3 length equals 15 residues. The CDR3 DNA reads as TGTGCCAGCAGCTTTAGCGGGGGGGGTTACAATGAGCAGTTCTTC. Residues: CASSFSGGGYNEQFF.

The chain uses TRBV2 and TRBJ2-2; 8 bases line up with TRBD1. This CDR3 is built from 15 residues. CDR1 is SNHLY, CDR2 FYNNEI, per germline. Trimming removed 6 bases from V and 3 bases from J; junction bases left unmatched: 6. The CDR3 sequence: CASSEDRDYTGELFF. CDR3 bases: TGTGCCAGCAGCGAGGACAGGGACTACACCGGGGAGCTGTTTTTT.

The count of this clone is one. The chain combines TRBV6-5 with TRBJ2-1; perhaps TRBD1 as D (6 bases). V was shortened by 8 bases and J by 5 bases, with 16 bases between the two germline ends. Germline lookup yields CDR1 MNHEY and CDR2 SVGAGI. This CDR3 comprises 14 residues. CDR3 residues: CASQQDRSNNEQFF. CDR3 nucleotide sequence: TGTGCCAGCCAACAAGACAGGAGTAACAATGAGCAGTTCTTC.

This clone appeared a single time. This sequence joins TRBV5-1 and TRBJ2-5, with D possibly TRBD1 on 5 matching bases. Per the germline V gene, CDR1 is SGHRS and CDR2 is YFSETQ. V lost 0 bases, J lost 2 bases, and 11 bases lay in between. This CDR3 contains 15 residues. CDR3 DNA sequence: TGCGCCAGCAGCTTGGCCGCCAGGGAACAAGAGACCCAGTACTTC. As protein: CASSLAAREQETQYF. The full variable domain, in which reference TRBV5-1 and TRBJ2-5 provide the parts outside the CDR3, is KAGVTQTPRYLIKTRGQQVTLSCSPISGHRSVSWYQQTPGQGLQFLFEYFSETQRNKGNFPGRFSGRQFSNSRSEMNVSTLELGDSALYLCASSLAAREQETQYFGPGTRLLVL.

The chain joins TRBV5-6 to TRBJ2-1; 12 positions agree with TRBD2. V shed 3 bases and J 0 bases; nucleotides not matched to a gene: 10. CDR1 and CDR2 from the germline V gene are SGHDT and YYEEEE. This CDR3 is 19 amino acids long. The CDR3 DNA reads as TGTGCCAGCAGCTACCGCACTAGCGGGGGGCTGAGCTCCTACAATGAGCAGTTCTTC. It specifies CASSYRTSGGLSSYNEQFF.

Of note for this clone: The same CDR3 also results from other DNA sequences found in this sample. V gene TRBV7-9 combines with J gene TRBJ1-1; D gene unclear. The CDR3 covers 12 residues. The germline V gene encodes CDR1 SEHNR and CDR2 FQNEAQ (reference sequence). The germline V and J ends were trimmed by 1 base and 5 bases, with 5 bases remaining between them. The CDR3 DNA is TGTGCCAGCAGCTTAGTCAGTACTGAAGCTTTCTTT. Protein sequence: CASSLVSTEAFF.

The chain employs TRBV27 and TRBJ2-1, with 13 bases matching TRBD2. CDR3 size: 16 residues. Unmatched junction bases numbered 10, after V lost 6 bases and J lost 8 bases. The germline V gene has CDR1 MNHEY and CDR2 SMNVEV (reference sequence). CDR3 region: CASRRTGTSGAYEQFF. CDR3 nucleotide sequence: TGTGCCAGCAGACGAACCGGGACTAGCGGGGCCTATGAGCAGTTCTTC.

Worth noting for this clone: An end of the junction differs from the germline gene, which may be a read error. The chain recombines TRBV7-7 with TRBJ2-2, with a tentative D call TRBD2 (5 bases). Germline V CDR1 and CDR2: SSHAT, FNYEAQ (reference sequence). The CDR3 is 14 amino acids. In nucleotides, the CDR3 is TGTGCTAGCAGCCCTACGGACTGGGGCGGGGAGCTGTTTTTT. It specifies CASSPTDWGGELFF.

The genes are TRBV4-3 and TRBJ1-5; D ambiguous. CDR1 is LGHNA and CDR2 is YSLEER in the germline V gene. CDR3 length equals 15 residues. V was clipped by 0 bases and J by 1 base, with 7 bases between them. CDR3 in amino acids: CASSQDWLSNQPQHF. The CDR3 nucleotides are TGCGCCAGCAGCCAAGATTGGCTGAGCAATCAGCCCCAGCATTTT.

The chain uses TRBV4-3 and TRBJ1-2; D is unresolved. The CDR3 has 13 residues. Germline-derived CDR1 and CDR2 are LGHNA and YSLEER. V shed 0 bases and J shed 5 bases, with 7 bases lying between them. The CDR3 sequence is CASSQDIQYGYTF. The CDR3 region has the DNA TGCGCCAGCAGCCAAGATATACAATATGGCTACACCTTC.

This sequence joins TRBV18 and TRBJ2-2; weak D call: TRBD1 (6 bases). Germline V lookup: CDR1 KGHSH, CDR2 LQKENI. Trimming cost V 1 base and J 2 bases, with 11 bases left between them. The CDR3 sequence is 16 residues long. CDR3 bases: TGTGCCAGCTCACCACTTACAGGGACCAACACCGGGGAGCTGTTTTTT. Translated, it gives CASSPLTGTNTGELFF. The complete variable domain, with remaining parts taken from reference TRBV18 and TRBJ2-2, reads NAGVMQNPRHLVRRRGQEARLRCSPMKGHSHVYWYRQLPEEGLKFMVYLQKENIIDESGMPKERFSAEFPKEGPSILRIQQVVRGDSAAYFCASSPLTGTNTGELFFGEGSRLTVL.

The gene calls are TRBV11-2 and TRBJ2-1, with TRBD2 identical over 7 bases. V was pared by 4 bases and J by 2 bases, with 5 bases of the junction left unmatched. The germline CDR1 and CDR2 sequences are SGHAT and FQNNGV. This CDR3 has 15 residues. CDR3 in DNA: TGTGCCAGCAGCTCACAGCGGGGACCCTACAATGAGCAGTTCTTC. Its protein is CASSSQRGPYNEQFF.

The chain employs TRBV2 and TRBJ1-5; no definite D call. CDR3 length equals 14 residues. V lost 6 bases, J lost 1 base, and 10 bases lay in between. Germline lookup yields CDR1 SNHLY and CDR2 FYNNEI. DNA of the CDR3: TGTGCCAGCAGCGGAGTCACAAGCAATCAGCCCCAGCATTTT. Translating it yields CASSGVTSNQPQHF.

V is TRBV18 and J is TRBJ2-5; D perhaps matches TRBD2 (6 bases). V was pared by 0 bases and J by 5 bases, with 10 bases between. The CDR3 has 14 residues. Germline values: CDR1 KGHSH, CDR2 LQKENI. The CDR3 is CASSPPLAPETQYF. In DNA form, the CDR3 reads TGTGCCAGCTCACCACCCCTAGCGCCGGAGACCCAGTACTTC. Complete variable domain (other parts from reference TRBV18 and TRBJ2-5): NAGVMQNPRHLVRRRGQEARLRCSPMKGHSHVYWYRQLPEEGLKFMVYLQKENIIDESGMPKERFSAEFPKEGPSILRIQQVVRGDSAAYFCASSPPLAPETQYFGPGTRLLVL.

This clone was seen only a few times. The chain couples TRBV6-5 to TRBJ2-7, with 9 bases lining up with TRBD1. Germline trimming cut 5 bases from V and 2 bases from J; bases unmatched to any gene: 4. This CDR3 contains 14 residues. CDR1 is MNHEY, CDR2 SVGAGI, per germline. The DNA for the CDR3 is TGTGCCAGCAGTCGACAGGGGGGAGCCTACGAGCAGTACGTC. Its protein is CASSRQGGAYEQYV.

The chain has TRBV2 and TRBJ2-3; 10 nucleotides line up with TRBD2. V trimming: 7 bases; J trimming: 3 bases; junction bases outside the gene matches: 4. There are 14 residues in the CDR3. CDR1 and CDR2 (germline): SNHLY, FYNNEI. The CDR3 protein is CASTLAGGTDTQYF. CDR3 DNA: TGTGCCAGCACCTTAGCGGGGGGAACAGATACGCAGTATTTT.

In its sample, this clone was seen once. CDR3 amino acids: CASSVRGLNEQFF. DNA for the CDR3: TGTGCCAGCAGCGTTAGAGGGCTCAATGAGCAGTTCTTC. The chain carries TRBV9 and TRBJ2-1, with a tentative D call TRBD2 (5 bases). V lost 2 bases and J lost 6, with 9 bases in between. There are 13 residues in the CDR3. In germline, CDR1 is SGDLS, CDR2 YYNGEE.

The chain recombines TRBV7-6 with TRBJ2-2, with D possibly being TRBD1 (5 bases). This CDR3 has 16 residues. CDR1 is SGHVS, CDR2 FNYEAQ, per germline. Trimming pared 1 base from V and 5 bases from J, leaving 14 bases between. CDR3 bases: TGTGCCAGCAGCTTAGAGGTCAGGGATGGGACCGGGGAGCTGTTTTTT. Translated: CASSLEVRDGTGELFF.